Below, 10 T cell receptor beta chains from the same sample are listed, as sequenced in a study of blood T cells in healthy people across ages. The authors ran a second PCR of about 6 to 11 cycles using a sample-barcoded 5' primer and a J-beta primer mix. One entry per CDR3 protein results from TCRdb running MiXCR on the 5' RACE reads. The sample yields around 500,000 distinct CDR3 sequences, around half seen once. The sequenced material came from blood. The source is a man older than 75 in good health.

The rearrangement links TRBV27 to TRBJ1-2, with D maybe TRBD1 (5 bases). Trimming pared 5 bases from V and 6 bases from J, leaving 13 bases between. The V gene's germline CDR1 is MNHEY and CDR2 SMNVEV (reference sequence). CDR3 length: 13 residues. The CDR3 sequence: CASSDRGDDGYTF. For the CDR3, the DNA is TGTGCCAGCAGTGATAGGGGAGACGATGGCTACACCTTC.

This clonotype turned up a few times. The J gene is TRBJ1-6, the V gene TRBV6-5; D ambiguous. This CDR3 spans 14 amino acids. Trimming removed 6 bases from V and 10 bases from J, with 16 bases in between. CDR1 and CDR2 from the germline V gene are MNHEY and SVGAGI. This chain's CDR3 is CASRDRALRSPLHF. Written as DNA, the CDR3 is TGTGCCAGCAGAGACCGGGCCCTACGATCACCCCTCCACTTT.

This clonotype appeared a few times. This chain connects TRBV20-1 to TRBJ2-1; 9 bases agree with TRBD2. Trimming took 3 bases from V and 7 from J; bases not matched to a gene: 7. CDR1 and CDR2 from the germline V gene are DFQATT and SNEGSKA (reference sequence). This CDR3 region has 14 residues. CDR3 sequence (DNA): TGCAGTGCTAGCCTAGCGGGATTTTGGAATGAGCAGTTCTTC. Amino acid sequence: CSASLAGFWNEQFF.

The rearrangement uses TRBV4-1 and TRBJ2-5; 10 bases match TRBD1. From germline, CDR1 is MGHRA and CDR2 YSYEKL. This CDR3 has 16 amino acids. After removal of 0 bases from V and 5 bases from J, the junction contained 6 bases not matched to a gene. CDR3 bases: TGCGCCAGCAGCCAAGATAGGGACAGGGGCGGGGAGACCCAGTACTTC. Protein product: CASSQDRDRGGETQYF.

V gene TRBV4-2 combines with J gene TRBJ1-2; 8 bases align to TRBD1. CDR1 is LGHNA and CDR2 is YNFKEQ in the germline V gene. The V gene end was trimmed by 3 bases and the J gene end by 7 bases; junction bases not matched to a gene: 10. This CDR3 spans 15 amino acids. The CDR3 spells CASSQPVQGAGGYTF. For the CDR3, the DNA is TGTGCCAGCAGCCAGCCTGTTCAGGGGGCGGGTGGCTACACCTTC.

This clonotype was observed at least ten times. The chain employs TRBV6-6 and TRBJ2-7; TRBD2 matches at 7 bases. V trimming: 7 bases; J trimming: 7 bases; junction bases outside the gene matches: 7. The CDR3 loop spans 12 amino acids. The germline CDR1 and CDR2 sequences are MNHNY and SVGAGI (reference sequence). CDR3 DNA sequence: TGTGCCAGCACCTTTGCGGGGGAGGAGCAGTACTTC. Encoded protein: CASTFAGEEQYF.

This clonotype showed up many times. This sequence joins TRBV3-1 and TRBJ2-7; the D gene could be TRBD1 or TRBD2 (6 bases each). Trimming stripped 3 bases from V and 4 bases from J, with 16 bases between. Germline V lookup: CDR1 LGHDT, CDR2 YNNKEL (reference sequence). The CDR3 spans 15 residues. This CDR3 is CASSHERGANYEQYF. The CDR3 nucleotides read TGTGCCAGCAGCCACGAGAGGGGGGCCAATTACGAGCAGTACTTC.

The rearrangement links TRBV12-3 or TRBV12-4 to TRBJ2-7; 7 bases map to TRBD1. Trimming removed 1 base from V and 4 bases from J; junction bases left unmatched: 4. The CDR3 totals 14 residues. For the CDR3, the DNA is TGTGCCAGCAGTTTAGAGGGACAGCGGTACGAGCAGTACTTC. Amino acids: CASSLEGQRYEQYF.

This clonotype was detected only a few times. The chain employs TRBV7-9 and TRBJ1-2; possibly TRBD1 for D (5 bases). Trimming left V 7 bases short and J 4 bases short, with 10 bases between. The CDR3 extends over 12 amino acids. Germline assignment: CDR1 SEHNR and CDR2 FQNEAQ (reference sequence). The CDR3 here is CASNLGTYGYTF. In DNA, the CDR3 is TGTGCCAGCAATCTGGGGACCTATGGCTACACCTTC.

This chain joins TRBV6-4 and TRBJ2-1; D possibly corresponds to TRBD1 (5 bases). Germline CDR1 is MRHNA and CDR2 is SNTAGT. There are 15 residues in the CDR3. The V end lost 6 bases, the J end lost 0 bases, and 12 bases lay between the germline ends. The CDR3: CASSRQKSSYNEQFF. The CDR3 nucleotides are TGTGCCAGCAGCAGACAGAAGAGCTCCTACAATGAGCAGTTCTTC.